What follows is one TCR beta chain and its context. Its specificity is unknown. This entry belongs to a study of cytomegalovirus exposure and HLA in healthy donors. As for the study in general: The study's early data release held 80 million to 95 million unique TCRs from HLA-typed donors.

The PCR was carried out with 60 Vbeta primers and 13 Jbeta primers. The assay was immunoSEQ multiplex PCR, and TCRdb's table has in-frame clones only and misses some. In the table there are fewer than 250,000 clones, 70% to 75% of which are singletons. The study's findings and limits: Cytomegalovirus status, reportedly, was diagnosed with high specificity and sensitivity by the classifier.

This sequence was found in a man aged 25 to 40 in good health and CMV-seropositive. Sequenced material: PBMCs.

The CDR3 DNA is TGCGCCAGCAGGGCCCAGCTCGAGGTCACGGGAGGCTACACCTTC. Encoded protein: CASRAQLEVTGGYTF. The chain uses TRBV5-1 and TRBJ1-2; D is unresolved. The V end lost 5 bases, the J end lost 8 bases, and 22 bases lay between the germline ends. The CDR3 has 15 amino acids. Looked up from germline, CDR1 is SGHRS and CDR2 is YFSETQ.